This T cell receptor (beta chain) was found in a study of CD8+ T cells in alopecia areata. Study background: Oral tofacitinib (5 to 10 mg twice daily) was administered to treated patients.

V shed 6 bases and J shed 5 bases, with 16 bases lying between them. The CDR3 consists of 14 residues. Documented treatment: oral pan-JAK inhibitor, 5-10 mg twice daily. Whole-study findings and limits: During tofacitinib treatment, many expanded lesional clones remained in scalp and blood. Scalp clonality, along with expanded CD8+ clones among the top 100, was significantly decreased by tofacitinib.

This clone was found a few times. What it binds is not known. Extraction and reverse transcription of RNA yielded cDNA as the sequencing template. Produced via immunoSEQ multiplex PCR; TCRdb's table is partial and in-frame only. Found here are 95,000 to 150,000 clones, about 50% of them singletons; the top ten hold 0.46%. The V gene is TRBV23-1, the J gene TRBJ1-1; D ambiguous. TRBV23-1 is noted as an ORF with a role that remains uncertain. The TCR comes from a human donor with alopecia areata. Specimen: CD4+ T cells sorted from blood, collected at week 4, from a patient treated with tofacitinib. In DNA, the CDR3 is TGCGCCAGCAGACACTGCGAGTCGGGGACTGAAGCTTTCTTT. Amino acid sequence: CASRHCESGTEAFF.